Listed below are T cell receptor beta chains from one sample, sequenced in a study of T cell responses to AZD1222 COVID-19 vaccine. Data came from immunoSEQ multiplex PCR; TCRdb stores just in-frame clones and leaves some out. The repertoire holds around 180,000 clones, with 70% to 90% as singletons. Sequenced here: peripheral blood, sampled on day 0 of AZD1222 vaccination. These receptors all stem from an adult in good health. Both conserved end residues are part of each CDR3. D genes are given only for firm matches. Size is omitted from some rows. Given values are once, few, many or a class for expanded clones.

cdr3_aa: CASSEWGLKGYGYTF
cdr3_nt: TGTGCCAGCAGTGAGTGGGGACTGAAGGGATATGGCTACACCTTC
j_call: TRBJ1-2
v_call: TRBV6-1
d_call: -
clone_size: -

cdr3_aa: CSVEAGTFGSPLHF
cdr3_nt: TGCAGCGTTGAAGCGGGGACGTTCGGTTCACCCCTCCACTTT
j_call: TRBJ1-6
v_call: TRBV29-1
d_call: -
clone_size: -

cdr3_aa: CASSPDRARGGYTF
cdr3_nt: TGTGCCAGCAGCCCCGACAGGGCGAGGGGTGGCTACACCTTC
j_call: TRBJ1-2
v_call: TRBV6-5
d_call: TRBD1
clone_size: few

cdr3_aa: CASSPGPLGEKLFF
cdr3_nt: TGCGCCAGCAGTCCGGGCCCCTTGGGTGAAAAACTGTTTTTT
j_call: TRBJ1-4
v_call: TRBV5-1
d_call: -
clone_size: few

cdr3_aa: CASSLGRGLNNEQFF
cdr3_nt: TGTGCCAGCAGCCTCGGTAGGGGGTTGAACAATGAGCAGTTCTTC
j_call: TRBJ2-1
v_call: TRBV7-6
d_call: -
clone_size: once

cdr3_aa: CASSFGSSDTEAFF
cdr3_nt: TGTGCCAGCAGCTTCGGGTCGTCTGACACTGAAGCTTTCTTT
j_call: TRBJ1-1
v_call: TRBV7-9
d_call: -
clone_size: -

cdr3_aa: CASSLRSSHTQYF
cdr3_nt: TGTGCCAGCAGCTTACGCTCTTCTCATACGCAGTATTTT
j_call: TRBJ2-3
v_call: TRBV7-8
d_call: -
clone_size: -

cdr3_aa: CASSPRAGSTNTGELFF
cdr3_nt: TGTGCCAGCAGTCCGAGAGCCGGGAGTACGAACACCGGGGAGCTGTTTTTT
j_call: TRBJ2-2
v_call: TRBV27
d_call: -
clone_size: -

cdr3_aa: CASIEGKEADSPNSPLHF
cdr3_nt: TGCGCCAGCATAGAGGGCAAAGAAGCGGACAGTCCAAATTCACCCCTCCACTTT
j_call: TRBJ1-6
v_call: TRBV10-1
d_call: -
clone_size: -

cdr3_aa: CASSLRMAANTEAFF
cdr3_nt: TGCGCCAGCAGCCTAAGAATGGCAGCCAACACTGAAGCTTTCTTT
j_call: TRBJ1-1
v_call: TRBV5-1
d_call: -
clone_size: -

cdr3_aa: CASRDSLSSYEQYF
cdr3_nt: TGTGCCAGCAGGGACAGCTTAAGCTCCTACGAGCAGTACTTC
j_call: TRBJ2-7
v_call: TRBV11-2
d_call: -
clone_size: -

cdr3_aa: CASSPETGRQPQHF
cdr3_nt: TGTGCCAGCTCACCAGAGACAGGACGGCAGCCCCAGCATTTT
j_call: TRBJ1-5
v_call: TRBV18
d_call: -
clone_size: -

cdr3_aa: CSASTGRGVLFF
cdr3_nt: TGCAGTGCCAGTACAGGACGGGGTGTACTCTTCTTC
j_call: TRBJ2-1
v_call: TRBV20-1
d_call: -
clone_size: few

cdr3_aa: CASSLGGYNSPLHF
cdr3_nt: TGTGCCAGCAGCTTAGGAGGGTATAATTCACCCCTCCACTTT
j_call: TRBJ1-6
v_call: TRBV11-3
d_call: -
clone_size: -

cdr3_aa: CASSRRSRMNTEAFF
cdr3_nt: TGTGCCAGCAGCCGACGGAGTCGTATGAACACTGAAGCTTTCTTT
j_call: TRBJ1-1
v_call: TRBV6-2/TRBV6-3
d_call: -
clone_size: once

cdr3_aa: CASSPDRVFDEQYF
cdr3_nt: TGTGCCAGCTCACCCGACAGGGTATTCGACGAGCAGTACTTC
j_call: TRBJ2-7
v_call: TRBV18
d_call: TRBD1
clone_size: -

cdr3_aa: CASREVPSGAYNEQFF
cdr3_nt: TGTGCCAGCAGAGAGGTCCCAAGCGGGGCCTACAATGAGCAGTTCTTC
j_call: TRBJ2-1
v_call: TRBV7-2
d_call: TRBD2
clone_size: -

cdr3_aa: CAWSPGSGNTIYF
cdr3_nt: TGTGCCTGGAGTCCAGGGTCGGGAAACACCATATATTTT
j_call: TRBJ1-3
v_call: TRBV30
d_call: -
clone_size: -

cdr3_aa: CASSLAGTSSGNTIYF
cdr3_nt: TGTGCCAGCAGCTTAGCCGGGACTAGCTCTGGAAACACCATATATTTT
j_call: TRBJ1-3
v_call: TRBV11-3
d_call: -
clone_size: -

cdr3_aa: CSVVVTRPNTGELFF
cdr3_nt: TGCAGCGTTGTTGTGACTAGACCGAACACCGGGGAGCTGTTTTTT
j_call: TRBJ2-2
v_call: TRBV29-1
d_call: -
clone_size: -

cdr3_aa: CASTPRAQGGQANYGYTF
cdr3_nt: TGCGCCAGCACCCCGAGGGCGCAAGGGGGGCAAGCTAACTATGGCTACACCTTC
j_call: TRBJ1-2
v_call: TRBV5-1
d_call: -
clone_size: -

cdr3_aa: CASSLQGVTYEQYF
cdr3_nt: TGTGCCAGCAGCTTACAGGGTGTAACCTACGAGCAGTACTTC
j_call: TRBJ2-7
v_call: TRBV7-6
d_call: -
clone_size: -

cdr3_aa: CASSIPGGNSPLHF
cdr3_nt: TGTGCCAGTAGTATACCAGGGGGTAATTCACCCCTCCACTTT
j_call: TRBJ1-6
v_call: TRBV19
d_call: TRBD1
clone_size: -

cdr3_aa: CAWSVRGQGGRSGYTF
cdr3_nt: TGTGCCTGGAGTGTACGCGGACAGGGTGGTAGGAGTGGCTACACCTTC
j_call: TRBJ1-2
v_call: TRBV30
d_call: TRBD1
clone_size: -

cdr3_aa: CASSSLGQGANTEAFF
cdr3_nt: TGTGCCAGCAGTTCTTTGGGACAGGGGGCTAACACTGAAGCTTTCTTT
j_call: TRBJ1-1
v_call: TRBV27
d_call: TRBD1
clone_size: few

cdr3_aa: CASSLQTVLEQYF
cdr3_nt: TGTGCCAGCAGCTTGCAGACAGTCCTCGAGCAGTACTTC
j_call: TRBJ2-7
v_call: TRBV5-4
d_call: -
clone_size: many

cdr3_aa: CASSIAPDSNQPQHF
cdr3_nt: TGTGCCAGTAGTATAGCCCCGGATAGCAATCAGCCCCAGCATTTT
j_call: TRBJ1-5
v_call: TRBV19
d_call: -
clone_size: few

cdr3_aa: CASSFWRNEQFF
cdr3_nt: TGTGCCAGCAGTTTTTGGAGGAATGAGCAGTTCTTC
j_call: TRBJ2-1
v_call: TRBV12-3/TRBV12-4
d_call: -
clone_size: -

cdr3_aa: CSVESASEQYF
cdr3_nt: TGCAGCGTTGAATCTGCATCCGAGCAGTACTTC
j_call: TRBJ2-7
v_call: TRBV29-1
d_call: -
clone_size: -

cdr3_aa: CASRGQSSGGITGELFF
cdr3_nt: TGCGCCAGCAGAGGGCAATCTAGCGGGGGGATCACCGGGGAGCTGTTTTTT
j_call: TRBJ2-2
v_call: TRBV5-1
d_call: TRBD2
clone_size: -

cdr3_aa: CASSEFIGGANTGELFF
cdr3_nt: TGTGCCAGCAGTGAATTCATCGGCGGGGCGAACACCGGGGAGCTGTTTTTT
j_call: TRBJ2-2
v_call: TRBV6-1
d_call: -
clone_size: -

cdr3_aa: CASSRRDSGLTTDTQYF
cdr3_nt: TGTGCCAGCTCACGGAGGGACAGCGGACTTACTACAGATACGCAGTATTTT
j_call: TRBJ2-3
v_call: TRBV18
d_call: -
clone_size: -

cdr3_aa: CASSDGGPLGKLYGYTF
cdr3_nt: TGTGCCAGCAGTGACGGGGGACCCCTGGGCAAACTATATGGCTACACCTTC
j_call: TRBJ1-2
v_call: TRBV6-4
d_call: -
clone_size: -